The present TCR beta chain was sequenced within a study of T cell responses to AZD1222 COVID-19 vaccine (TCRdb year 2021). Context from the whole study: TCR sequencing covered more than 230 trial participants: approximately 200 given two doses of AZD1222 and 26 given two doses of MenACWY control vaccine. Trial participants were enrolled by age into subgroups of 18-55, 56-69 and 70-plus years, and approximately 150, 30 and 60 TCR-sequenced participants, respectively, were included in these subgroups.

The time point label, as the study defines it: about 28 days (+/-7) after the second vaccine dose. Taken with the paper, the label for treatment or condition translates to: meningococcal conjugate vaccine given as trial control. Vaccinee samples came from UK trials COV001 and COV002, including a single-blind randomized controlled phase 2/3 trial of AZD1222 (ChAdOx1 nCoV-19) in healthy adults. Trial participant PBMC samples were collected at day 0 and day 28 after the second dose for TCRbeta chain sequencing. What the study reported, not specific to this receptor: Most participants were white British and females outnumbered males, and the authors suggested that clonal diversity may have been underestimated. CD4 TCRs associated with the vaccine covered the entire spike protein, and the dominant responses were in regions 160-218 and 743-854. Because no samples from the day 14 peak response were available, repertoires could be characterized only after the peak T cell response. After two AZD1222 doses, both the breadth and the depth of spike-specific TCRs were significantly higher than at day 0 and than in MenACWY recipients. Only five or six AZD1222 recipients were SARS-CoV-2 seropositive at baseline, limiting conclusions about previously exposed vaccinees. The 56-69-year group was small, and its depth increase did not reach significance, likely because of low power. Epitopes outside the regions mutated in the B.1.351 and B.1.1.7 variants were reportedly recognized by nearly half of the unique spike-specific TCRs.

With regard to this clone: Its antigen remains unidentified. There are no base qualities to consult, and no much larger clone falls within one base.

The CDR3 regions of human TCRbeta chains were subjected to immunosequencing. The paper's processing steps were these. Repertoire TCRs were checked for matches against a reference library of SARS-CoV-2-specific TCRs that had been generated using the MIRA antigen-specificity platform. Breadth was defined as the fraction of unique TCRs that were SARS-CoV-2-associated. Depth was defined as the fraction of total T cells that were SARS-CoV-2-associated. Each spike-specific TCR was assigned to its reactive spike region and to a CD4 or CD8 class using the MIRA data. Log10-transformed breadth and depth values were compared by one-way ANOVA with Sidak's multiple comparisons tests. Drawn from immuneACCESS, this table holds only the in-frame rearrangements with V and J called that TCRdb kept. Clones are partly lost; checked studies trace under half to an unresolved V gene and leave the rest unexplained. V and J calls and clone size are as listed in that table; D and trimming were resolved from the DNA. This sample is represented by around 130,000 clones; roughly nine tenths of them were singletons. About 7.5% of the sample goes to the ten largest clones.

Source: peripheral blood, taken 28 days after the second dose of the MenACWY control vaccine. The sequence was collected from an adult who received the MenACWY meningococcal vaccine as a control.

The CDR3 region reads CASIPGLRGGGANTGELFF. Read as DNA, the sequence is TGTGCCAGCATCCCTGGCCTTAGGGGCGGGGGCGCGAACACCGGGGAGCTGTTTTTT. The V gene is TRBV11-2 and the J gene is TRBJ2-2; the D gene is perhaps TRBD2, from 7 matching bases. Based on the germline V gene, the CDR1 and CDR2 sequences are SGHAT and FQNNGV. There are 19 amino acids in the CDR3, from cysteine to phenylalanine inclusive. The CDR3 DNA has 57 bases and is translated from base 1. V and J are truncated by 7 bases and 0 bases respectively, leaving an intervening sequence of 24 bases.